This TCR beta chain was retrieved from a study of post-analysis software for immune sequencing data. Study details: Relapsing-remitting, secondary progressive and progressive-relapsing forms of multiple sclerosis all featured among disease courses.

On this clonotype: Its cognate antigen is unknown.

Researchers reported that TCR beta cDNA libraries carried unique molecular identifiers. Using its own MiXCR run on the PCR reads, TCRdb lists one record per CDR3 protein. The sample shows around 710,000 distinct CDR3 sequences, 46% of them seen only once. Study-level results: There was significantly lower normalized Chao1 diversity in multiple sclerosis patients than in controls. Those samples that were prepared in the same batch co-clustered strongly by F measure. Five TRBV segments, TRBV5-6, TRBV5-1 and TRBV20-1 among them, were found more frequent in patients than controls.

Trimming shortened V by 7 bases and J by 0 bases, and 14 bases separated the two germline ends. CDR3 size: 15 residues. CDR1 and CDR2 from the germline V gene are MNHNY and SVGAGI (reference sequence). The source material was blood. The receptor was derived from a girl aged 10 to 17 with multiple sclerosis. The chain is built from TRBV6-6 and TRBJ2-3; tentatively, D is TRBD1 (5 bases). The chain's CDR3 is CASIQQATSTDTQYF. DNA of the CDR3: TGTGCCAGCATCCAACAGGCTACTAGCACAGATACGCAGTATTTT.